The 21 T cell receptor beta chains presented below share a single source sample, sequenced in a study of cytomegalovirus exposure and HLA in healthy donors. The assay was immunoSEQ multiplex PCR, and TCRdb's table has in-frame clones only and misses some. The data show 80,000 to 100,000 clones, roughly nine tenths seen once. The sequencing input was PBMCs. These receptors all come from a man younger than 35 in good health and CMV-seropositive.

The chain employs TRBV13 and TRBJ2-7; 11 positions agree with TRBD2. After removal of 5 bases from V and 7 bases from J, the junction contained 10 bases not matched to a gene. This CDR3 has 15 residues. Germline-derived CDR1 and CDR2 are PRHDT and FYEKMQ (reference sequence). The chain's CDR3 is CASSATSGALGEQYF. CDR3 DNA sequence: TGTGCCAGCAGCGCGACTAGCGGGGCCTTGGGGGAGCAGTACTTC.

The V and J genes are TRBV2 and TRBJ2-2; D is uncertain. Germline CDR1 reads SNHLY; CDR2 reads FYNNEI. The CDR3 has 14 residues. The V end was cut by 5 bases, the J end by 0 bases, with 7 bases between. CDR3 nucleotides: TGTGCCAGCAGTTTCTTATCGAACACCGGGGAGCTGTTTTTT. Translated: CASSFLSNTGELFF.

The chain is built from TRBV7-2 and TRBJ2-3, with 7 bases fitting TRBD2. V was clipped by 1 base and J by 1 base; unmatched bases: 5. Germline V gene lookup returns CDR1 SGHTA and CDR2 FQGNSA. There are 16 residues in the CDR3. The CDR3 is CASSLDQGGGTDTQYF. DNA for the CDR3: TGTGCCAGCAGCTTAGATCAGGGAGGGGGCACAGATACGCAGTATTTT.

The chain is built from TRBV7-2 and TRBJ2-1; D might be TRBD1 (6 bases). CDR3 size: 15 residues. Germline V gives CDR1 SGHTA, CDR2 FQGNSA. The V gene lost 4 bases and the J gene lost 4 bases, with 14 bases spanning the gap. The CDR3 region is CASSSPGQKYNEQFF. CDR3 in DNA: TGTGCCAGCAGCTCTCCGGGACAAAAGTACAATGAGCAGTTCTTC.

The chain employs TRBV11-1 and TRBJ1-5; 7 positions match TRBD1. J gave up 5 bases and V 5 bases, and 3 bases lay outside the gene matches. CDR1 SGHAT and CDR2 FQDESV come from the germline V gene (reference sequence). The CDR3 covers 13 residues. CDR3 protein: CASSRDRDQPQHF. In DNA, the CDR3 is TGTGCCAGCAGCCGGGACAGAGATCAGCCCCAGCATTTT.

The V call is TRBV6-1, the J call TRBJ1-2; TRBD1 matches at 7 bases. Germline loops: CDR1 MNHNS, CDR2 SASEGT. Trimming removed 5 bases from V and 4 bases from J; junction bases left unmatched: 4. The CDR3 loop spans 13 amino acids. The CDR3 DNA is TGTGCCAGCAGTCTAGACAGGGTCTATGGCTACACCTTC. This encodes CASSLDRVYGYTF.

V usage is TRBV7-3 and J usage is TRBJ2-1; tentative D call: TRBD2 (6 bases). CDR3 length: 15 residues. The V gene lost 2 bases and the J gene lost 6 bases, with 14 bases spanning the gap. Germline V lookup: CDR1 SGHTA, CDR2 FQGTGA. The CDR3 region is CASSLVTSSGNEQFF. In DNA form, the CDR3 reads TGTGCCAGCAGCTTAGTTACTAGCTCTGGCAATGAGCAGTTCTTC. Variable domain in full (rest from reference TRBV7-3 and TRBJ2-1): GAGVSQTPSNKVTEKGKYVELRCDPISGHTALYWYRQSLGQGPEFLIYFQGTGAADDSGLPNDRFFAVRPEGSVSTLKIQRTERGDSAVYLCASSLVTSSGNEQFFGPGTRLTVL.

J is TRBJ2-5 and V is TRBV6-5; TRBD1 agrees at 7 bases. The CDR3 is 16 residues long. Germline V gives CDR1 MNHEY, CDR2 SVGAGI. Trimming removed 4 bases from V and 5 bases from J; junction bases left unmatched: 13. CDR3 region: CASSFLQGKEKETQYF. The CDR3 DNA reads as TGTGCCAGCAGTTTTCTACAGGGGAAGGAGAAGGAGACCCAGTACTTC.

The chain links TRBV4-1 to TRBJ2-2; D not certain. From germline, CDR1 is MGHRA and CDR2 YSYEKL. Trimming pared 7 bases from V and 6 bases from J, leaving 6 bases between. CDR3 length: 11 amino acids. The CDR3 spells CASKTAGELFF. The CDR3 nucleotides are TGCGCCAGCAAAACGGCCGGGGAGCTGTTTTTT.

V is TRBV7-9 and J is TRBJ2-7; unclear D gene. V lost 5 bases and J lost 4, with 12 bases in between. Germline V lookup: CDR1 SEHNR, CDR2 FQNEAQ (reference sequence). CDR3 length: 13 amino acids. In DNA, the CDR3 is TGTGCCAGCAGCCCCGCAATGAGATACGAGCAGTACTTC. This encodes CASSPAMRYEQYF.

The rearrangement uses TRBV6-5 and TRBJ2-2; maybe TRBD2 (6 bases). Germline loops: CDR1 MNHEY, CDR2 SVGAGI. The V end lost 2 bases, the J end lost 6 bases, and 10 bases lay between the germline ends. The CDR3 is 14 residues long. CDR3 in DNA: TGTGCCAGCAGTTACGGGACTTCCCCCGGGGAGCTGTTTTTT. As protein: CASSYGTSPGELFF.

The J gene is TRBJ1-5, the V gene TRBV6-6, with 9 bases fitting TRBD1. CDR3 size: 15 residues. V shed 6 bases, J shed 5 bases, and the junction held 8 bases outside the gene matches. CDR1 is MNHNY, CDR2 SVGAGI, per germline (reference sequence). CDR3 region: CASSKPTGGDQPQHF. In DNA form, the CDR3 reads TGTGCCAGCAGCAAACCAACAGGGGGCGATCAGCCCCAGCATTTT.

The chain employs TRBV19 and TRBJ2-7; tentatively, D is TRBD2 (6 bases). Trimming cost V 6 bases and J 0 bases, with 15 bases left between them. CDR1 and CDR2 (germline): LNHDA, SQIVND (reference sequence). This CDR3 has 15 residues. CDR3 protein: CASSVRDSHSYEQYF. The CDR3 DNA follows: TGTGCCAGTAGCGTTCGGGACTCCCACTCCTACGAGCAGTACTTC. The full variable domain, with the rest looked up from reference TRBV19 and TRBJ2-7, is DGGITQSPKYLFRKEGQNVTLSCEQNLNHDAMYWYRQDPGQGLRLIYYSQIVNDFQKGDIAEGYSVSREKKESFPLTVTSAQKNPTAFYLCASSVRDSHSYEQYFGPGTRLTVT.

The V and J genes are TRBV7-3 and TRBJ2-5, with D uncertain. The CDR3 has 13 amino acids. V was shortened by 5 bases and J by 3 bases, with 10 bases between the two germline ends. Per the germline V gene, CDR1 is SGHTA and CDR2 is FQGTGA. The CDR3 DNA sequence: TGTGCCAGCAGCCCCAGAAACGAAGAGACCCAGTACTTC. This gives the protein CASSPRNEETQYF.

The chain couples TRBV10-3 to TRBJ1-1; TRBD1 matches 7 bases. The V and J ends lost 8 bases and 3 bases, in that order; junction bases with no gene match: 6. In germline, CDR1 is ENHRY, CDR2 SYGVKD. This CDR3 has 13 residues. The CDR3 sequence: CAIQTGVDTEAFF. As DNA, the CDR3 is TGTGCCATCCAAACAGGGGTGGACACTGAAGCTTTCTTT.

This clone was recorded once. The genes are TRBV19 and TRBJ1-4, with 7 nucleotides matching TRBD1. V gave up 5 bases and J gave up 2 bases; unmatched junction bases: 8. Germline CDR1 is LNHDA and CDR2 is SQIVND (reference sequence). This CDR3 has 16 amino acids. DNA of the CDR3: TGTGCCAGTAGTGTGACAGGGCGGAGTACTAATGAAAAACTGTTTTTT. Protein product: CASSVTGRSTNEKLFF.

This chain links TRBV5-5 with TRBJ1-1; 8 bases align to TRBD1. The CDR3 is 14 amino acids. The V and J ends lost 1 base and 5 bases, in that order; junction bases with no gene match: 4. Germline V gives CDR1 SGHKS, CDR2 YYEKEE (reference sequence). The CDR3 loop reads CASSLWQGATEAFF. CDR3 nucleotide sequence: TGTGCCAGCAGCTTGTGGCAGGGGGCAACTGAAGCTTTCTTT.

The chain joins TRBV10-3 to TRBJ2-3, with TRBD2 as a possible D gene (6 bases). Trimming pared 11 bases from V and 4 bases from J, leaving 19 bases between. Germline assignment: CDR1 ENHRY and CDR2 SYGVKD. The CDR3 extends over 14 amino acids. The CDR3 loop is CALRPGWDSDTQYF. In DNA, the CDR3 is TGTGCCCTCCGTCCAGGTTGGGACTCAGATACGCAGTATTTT.

This sequence joins TRBV7-3 and TRBJ2-1; 7 nucleotides align to TRBD2. The germline V gene encodes CDR1 SGHTA and CDR2 FQGTGA. The CDR3 runs to 14 residues. Trimming at V came to 5 bases and at J to 8 bases, leaving 9 bases not matched to a gene. The CDR3 DNA sequence: TGTGCCAGCAGCCCGACTAGCATTACGGATGAGCAGTTCTTC. Protein sequence: CASSPTSITDEQFF.

The V call is TRBV15, the J call TRBJ1-2; D gene uncertain. Germline CDR1 LNHNV, CDR2 YYDKDF (reference sequence). The CDR3 length is 16 residues. With 0 bases removed from V and 7 bases from J, the gap between germline ends came to 18 bases. The chain's CDR3 is CATSRDRYTASGGYTF. As DNA, the CDR3 is TGTGCCACCAGCAGAGATCGTTATACGGCGTCGGGTGGCTACACCTTC.

The chain uses TRBV7-2 and TRBJ1-1; D gene ambiguous. The germline V gene encodes CDR1 SGHTA and CDR2 FQGNSA. The CDR3 contains 13 residues. The V end lost 4 bases, the J end lost 7 bases, and 13 bases lay between the germline ends. The CDR3 loop is CASSWTPRSEAFF. The CDR3 DNA reads TGTGCCAGCAGCTGGACTCCGAGGAGTGAAGCTTTCTTT.